This T cell receptor beta chain was observed in a study of cytomegalovirus exposure and HLA in healthy donors (dated by TCRdb to the late 2010s). Regarding the study in general: In an earlier analysis of under 750 of the donors, roughly 300 Gb of sequence data and 100 million or so unique TCR beta sequences from about 190 million T cells were reported. Across around 400 genotyped donors of the cohort, an average of roughly 250,000 unique TCR beta nucleotide sequences per donor were sequenced, and approximately 17% of those sequences were non-productive. HLA typing covered class I and class II loci at four-digit resolution. An early release that covered some 640 HLA-typed donors contained approximately 320 gigabases of sequencing data and roughly 84 million unique TCR sequences. Donor age, sex, ethnicity and CMV serostatus were compiled alongside the repertoire data. The T cell repertoires of some 700 subjects were profiled by immunosequencing and related to cytomegalovirus serostatus. Besides the first cohort of around 700 subjects, a separate validation cohort made up of 120 different subjects was used. To predict cytomegalovirus infection status, the study brought together high-throughput TCR immunosequencing, statistical association of individual TCRs with disease status, and machine learning. A later analysis re-examined previously published TCR beta repertoires from roughly 650 donors and added high-resolution HLA genotyping to investigate patterns of TCR occurrence. In a later genetic analysis, genome-wide SNP genotypes for about three fifths of the 666 donors were used, and that subset was treated as a discovery cohort. The number of donors typed differed by locus, with roughly 620-630 for A, B, C, DRB1 and DQB1, more than 500 for DQA1, over 600 for DPA1, and around 460 for DPB1. In the later analysis, no new phenotypic data were used to find candidate immune exposures; instead, reliance was placed on TCR beta sequences and their occurrence across donors. An earlier analysis of some 500 of the donors applied high-throughput TCR beta sequencing to assess whether each TCR beta V gene segment acted as functional or pseudogenic. The study was designed to test whether signatures of past pathogen exposure could be identified by cataloging public T cell receptors. All discovery cohort repertoires had been generated on a single sequencing platform. Because of strong linkage in the cohort, 5 or 6 DR-DQ haplotypes were treated as single units for association and clustering. Of the approximately 400 genotyped donors, approximately 83% fell in the genetic ancestry cluster associated with self-reported Caucasian donors. Broad study findings and their caveats: A later analysis found that HLA-associated TCR beta chains were more clonally expanded and had lower generation probabilities than equally common non-associated chains. At a false discovery rate of 0.05, a later analysis linked around 15,000 TCR beta sequences to specific HLA alleles. The presence/absence analyses assumed that sequencing depth was roughly uniform across donors, and that assumption may not be true. The authors suggested that the approach could potentially be generalized to other disease states and immunological phenotypes. A further reported finding was that TCR beta sequences accurately predicted the HLA-A and HLA-B alleles for most subjects in the first cohort. The classifier was reported to diagnose cytomegalovirus status with high specificity and sensitivity in both the original and validation cohorts. A total of about 180 TCR beta chains were listed by the study as associated with cytomegalovirus. Three of the identified cytomegalovirus-associated TCR beta chains were confirmed in vitro to be specific for cytomegalovirus antigens. While some public TCRs were present in many individuals, most TCR sequences turned up only very rarely across donors. When HLA alleles, especially DR and DQ, strongly co-occurred, TCR associations were difficult to assign to individual alleles. CMV serostatus was the only immune exposure information available for the cohort. According to a later analysis, TCR association rates differed among HLA loci, with DRB1 alleles showing the most associated TCRs and HLA-C alleles showing the fewest. Some IMGT-functional V segments, including TRBV6-2 and TRBV6-3, could not be told apart with the 87-base-pair reads, so those segments were excluded. Correlated functional status among segregating V segments might reflect linkage disequilibrium, but an unknown experimental factor could not be ruled out. A cluster of highly shared sequence variants was judged likely to represent a technical artifact of the sequencing pipeline. An earlier analysis of approximately 570 of the donors showed that most TCR beta V segments appeared in productive rearrangements either about 87% or about 30% of the time, which broadly matched IMGT annotations. The earlier analysis of about 600 of the donors excluded over 15 rarely observed V segments, including chromosome 9 orphons, because counts were too low. Only TCR beta chains were sequenced in this cohort, and the absence of alpha or paired-chain data limited detectable features. A later analysis found that most CMV-associated TCR beta chains appeared HLA-restricted, with HLA associations seemingly driven largely by CMV exposure. An association between a missense DCLRE1C variant and V-gene and J-gene trimming of TCR beta chains was found in a later genetic analysis and replicated in an independent cohort. Compared with the roughly 710-donor mean, donors in an Asian-associated ancestry cluster had fewer N-insertions in productive TCRs, according to a later genetic analysis. Because some donors lacked HLA typing at each locus, the association tests relied only on the typed subset. In a later analysis, several top co-occurrence clusters were reported to appear linked to parvovirus B19, influenza, CMV and Epstein-Barr virus.

Relative to germline, V is missing 6 bases and J is missing 5 bases, with 13 bases of the junction outside any gene match. The CDR3 starts with the cysteine, ends with the phenylalanine, and has 15 residues. The DNA shown is the 45-base CDR3, in frame from base 1. Sequences LNHDA (CDR1) and SQIVND (CDR2) are obtained from the germline V gene (reference sequence). The library was prepared using the immunoSEQ multiplex PCR assay. For the multiplex PCR, a mixture combining 60 forward primers for TCR Vbeta segments and 13 reverse primers for TCR Jbeta segments was used. A multiplex PCR assay on genomic DNA amplified the CDR3 region of rearranged TCR beta genes. Amplified TCR beta libraries were sequenced as 87-base-pair reads on the Illumina HiSeq System. The study's processing was this. A later analysis tallied 75 million to 95 million unique TCR beta chains across the approximately 670 repertoires, and about 10 million of those chains were shared by two or more donors. To remove PCR and sequencing errors, raw reads were error-corrected and collapsed into unique sequences using a nearest-neighbor algorithm that merged closely related sequences. CDR3 sequences were aligned to IMGT reference sequences to assign V, D and J gene segments. For a sequence to be retained, a match of at least six nucleotides was required to both a V gene segment and a J gene segment. Rearrangements were called productive when the CDR3 lacked stop codons and stayed in frame with V and J; all others were non-productive. Following IMGT convention, CDR3 was defined as the stretch from the second conserved V-encoded cysteine up to the conserved J-encoded phenylalanine. The earlier analysis of about 640 of the donors excluded any sequence lacking an unambiguous match to a single V gene segment. An earlier analysis of some 610 of the donors called V segments functional above 56.7% productive rearrangements and segregating when the between-donor standard deviation exceeded 5%. A statistical classification framework was built to diagnose cytomegalovirus status from the catalog of TCR beta chain sequences. In a later analysis, TCR nucleotide sequences were compared against IMGT/GENE-DB human TR gene sequences so that V and J genes could be assigned. The TCRdist pipeline was used in a later analysis to assign CDR3 sequences and most-parsimonious VDJ recombination scenarios. A later analysis defined each TCR beta chain by its CDR3 amino acid sequence plus V-gene family, and excluded reads lacking a unique V-gene family. In a later analysis, 450 to 600 highly shared, low-generation-probability nucleotide sequences were removed to address suspected cross-contamination and a sequencing artifact. In a later analysis, a clonal expansion index for each public chain was calculated from normalized within-repertoire ranks of inferred template counts. A later analysis computed generation probabilities with a VDJ recombination model fitted to out-of-frame rearrangements, and checked the results against IGoR. In a later analysis, TCR-TCR, TCR-HLA and TCR-CMV co-occurrence was scored with hypergeometric tests, and a repertoire-size bias correction was applied to TCR pairs. A later analysis estimated false discovery rates by permuting HLA or CMV assignments 20 times. In a later analysis, co-occurring TCRs were grouped using DBSCAN, with TCRdist sequence similarity added in when clustering inside HLA-allele-positive subsets. For co-occurrence clustering, repertoires with fewer than 30,000 or more than 120,000 public chains were excluded, along with 5 or 6 repertoires with anomalous nucleotide sharing. TCRdb stores this immuneACCESS table with in-frame sequences only. Part of the clones is absent; in the studies checked, under half of the shortfall reflects unresolved V genes, and no reason is known for the rest. V and J calls and clone size follow that table, whereas D and trimming were derived from the DNA. Recorded for this sample are 65,000 to 100,000 clones; 75% of them occurred a single time. Over 2% of the sample lies in the top ten.

The cohort was made up of approximately 700 healthy bone marrow donors. All cohort members were sampled while nominally healthy, although unrecorded immune exposures were likely present. The donor was CMV seronegative and was included in the group of under 450 seronegative cohort members. A peripheral blood sample was collected from each donor, and TCR beta sequencing was performed on peripheral blood mononuclear cells. Genomic DNA extraction from the blood cell samples was performed with the Qiagen DNeasy Blood Extraction Kit. Comment on this clone: This clone's antigen is unknown. Per-base qualities were not stored, and no clone one base away is much larger.

The source is a man aged 40-50 years in good health and CMV-seronegative. Material for sequencing was PBMCs. This sequence uses TRBV19 and TRBJ2-7; 7 nucleotides in the junction match TRBD1. The CDR3 reads CASSTWDSRGHEQYF. The DNA is TGTGCCAGTAGCACCTGGGACAGCCGGGGCCACGAGCAGTACTTC.